These 29 T cell receptor beta chains originate from one sample sequenced in a study of cytomegalovirus exposure and HLA in healthy donors. Method: immunoSEQ multiplex PCR; TCRdb's copy keeps in-frame clones and lacks some. The data contain 90,000 to 120,000 clones, approximately 85% of them seen just once; the ten biggest clones take up around 3.1%. The sequencing sample was made of PBMCs. Receptors originate from a woman between 18 and 30 years old in good health and CMV-seronegative.

This clone has a single count. The chain joins TRBV25-1 to TRBJ1-1, with 9 bases matching TRBD1. The CDR3 is made up of 14 amino acids. Per the germline V gene, CDR1 is MGHDK and CDR2 is SYGVNS. V lost 4 bases to trimming and J lost 11 bases; unmatched junction nucleotides: 11. CDR3 nucleotides: TGTGCCAGCAGTGGACAGGGGGGACTGGTGACGGCTTTCTTT. It specifies CASSGQGGLVTAFF. Looking up the rest from reference TRBV25-1 and TRBJ1-1 gives the full variable domain: EADIYQTPRYLVIGTGKKITLECSQTMGHDKMYWYQQDPGMELHLIHYSYGVNSTEKGDLSSESTVSRIRTEHFPLTLESARPSHTSQYLCASSGQGGLVTAFFGQGTRLTVV.

The CDR3 sequence: CASSEFPSGNTIYF. CDR3 DNA: TGTGCCAGCTCAGAGTTCCCCTCTGGAAACACCATATATTTT. V is TRBV18 and J is TRBJ1-3; no firm D call. V was shortened by 5 bases and J by 0 bases, with 8 bases between the two germline ends. Germline assignment: CDR1 KGHSH and CDR2 LQKENI. The length of the CDR3 is 14 residues. The full variable domain, in which reference TRBV18 and TRBJ1-3 provide the parts outside the CDR3, is NAGVMQNPRHLVRRRGQEARLRCSPMKGHSHVYWYRQLPEEGLKFMVYLQKENIIDESGMPKERFSAEFPKEGPSILRIQQVVRGDSAAYFCASSEFPSGNTIYFGEGSWLTVV.

The chain joins TRBV7-9 to TRBJ1-4; no reliable D call. CDR3 length: 14 amino acids. Germline assignment: CDR1 SEHNR and CDR2 FQNEAQ (reference sequence). Trimming shortened V by 2 bases and J by 7 bases, and 11 bases separated the two germline ends. The CDR3 coding sequence is TGTGCCAGCAGCTTATCGGGTCCGAGTGAAAAACTGTTTTTT. It yields the protein CASSLSGPSEKLFF.

This clone was detected a few times. The rearrangement uses TRBV30 and TRBJ1-1; D might be TRBD1 (5 bases). The V end lost 3 bases, the J end lost 8 bases, and 10 bases lay between the germline ends. The CDR3 runs to 11 residues. CDR1 is GTSNPN, CDR2 SVGIG, per germline (reference sequence). The CDR3 DNA sequence: TGTGCCTGGAGCACAGGACACGAAGCTTTCTTT. Encoded protein: CAWSTGHEAFF.

The CDR3 protein is CAWSPPSRDEKLFF. The CDR3 DNA reads TGTGCCTGGAGCCCACCCTCCCGCGATGAAAAACTGTTTTTT. This sequence joins TRBV30 and TRBJ1-4; D unclear. In germline, CDR1 is GTSNPN, CDR2 SVGIG (reference sequence). V lost 3 bases and J 6 bases, leaving 14 bases between the germline ends. The CDR3 is made up of 14 amino acids.

The rearrangement joins TRBV28 to TRBJ1-4; D gene ambiguous. The CDR3 covers 14 residues. Germline CDR1 and CDR2: MDHEN and SYDVKM. CDR3 bases: TGTGCGACGAGACGGGCCGGGATGGATGAAAAACTGTTTTTT. Translation: CATRRAGMDEKLFF.

The DNA of the CDR3 is TGTGCCAGCAGCACTGGACACTCCTACGAGCAGTACTTC. This translates into CASSTGHSYEQYF. The V call is TRBV13, the J call TRBJ2-7; TRBD1 might be the D (5 bases). Trimming pared 5 bases from V and 0 bases from J, leaving 8 bases between. The length of the CDR3 is 13 residues. CDR1 PRHDT and CDR2 FYEKMQ come from the germline V gene (reference sequence).

At least ten counts were recorded for this clone. The chain is built from TRBV25-1 and TRBJ2-7; TRBD1 aligns across 11 bases. The V segment lost 5 bases and the J segment 6 bases; nucleotides outside the gene matches: 9. This CDR3 contains 15 residues. Germline-derived CDR1 and CDR2 are MGHDK and SYGVNS. Written as DNA, the CDR3 is TGTGCCAGCAGTTGGACAGGGGGCGCGGGATCCGAGCAGTACTTC. The encoded protein is CASSWTGGAGSEQYF.

The chain couples TRBV7-2 to TRBJ1-2; D perhaps matches TRBD1 (5 bases). V lost 1 base and J 5 bases, leaving 11 bases between the germline ends. CDR1 and CDR2 (germline): SGHTA, FQGNSA. The CDR3 runs to 14 residues. CDR3 amino acids: CASSLEAGMYGYTF. The CDR3 bases are TGTGCCAGCAGCTTAGAGGCAGGGATGTATGGCTACACCTTC. The complete variable domain, with remaining parts taken from reference TRBV7-2 and TRBJ1-2, reads GAGVSQSPSNKVTEKGKDVELRCDPISGHTALYWYRQSLGQGLEFLIYFQGNSAPDKSGLPSDRFSAERTGGSVSTLTIQRTQQEDSAVYLCASSLEAGMYGYTFGSGTRLTVV.

In this sample, this clone turned up a few times. This chain links TRBV10-3 with TRBJ1-6, with TRBD1 as a possible D gene (6 bases). Trimming left V 4 bases short and J 7 bases short, with 11 bases between. From germline, CDR1 is ENHRY and CDR2 SYGVKD. The CDR3 has 14 residues. CDR3 coding DNA: TGTGCCATCAGTGGGACAGCGGCGAATTCACCCCTCCACTTT. Translating gives CAISGTAANSPLHF.

V is TRBV13 and J is TRBJ2-7, with TRBD1 matching 10 bases. The CDR3 extends over 14 amino acids. With 5 bases clipped from V and 2 bases from J, the junction kept 3 bases outside the gene matches. In germline, CDR1 is PRHDT, CDR2 FYEKMQ (reference sequence). CDR3 in DNA: TGTGCCAGCAGCCGGGGACAGGGGACCTACGAGCAGTACTTC. Translated: CASSRGQGTYEQYF.

This clone counts as medium-sized. The chain is built from TRBV4-1 and TRBJ1-4; 9 bases are a match to TRBD1. Germline V gives CDR1 MGHRA, CDR2 YSYEKL. The V segment lost 4 bases and the J segment 5 bases; nucleotides outside the gene matches: 8. The CDR3 is 16 amino acids. In DNA, the CDR3 is TGCGCCAGCAGCCCCGGTGACGGGACAGGGAATGAAAAACTGTTTTTT. This gives the protein CASSPGDGTGNEKLFF.

The rearrangement joins TRBV27 to TRBJ2-7; the D gene is possibly TRBD1 (6 bases). V was pared by 2 bases and J by 2 bases, with 13 bases between. The CDR3 is made up of 15 amino acids. The germline gives CDR1 MNHEY, CDR2 SMNVEV (reference sequence). The CDR3 spells CASSLIQGSPYEQYF. CDR3 sequence (DNA): TGTGCCAGCAGTTTAATACAGGGCAGTCCCTACGAGCAGTACTTC.

The chain links TRBV27 to TRBJ2-2; TRBD1 aligns across 8 bases. The CDR3 totals 13 residues. Germline loops: CDR1 MNHEY, CDR2 SMNVEV (reference sequence). Losses at the gene ends were 6 bases for V and 7 bases for J; bases not matched to a gene: 4. The CDR3 nucleotides read TGTGCCAGCAGGCAGGGGGCTAGCGGGGAGCTGTTTTTT. Its protein is CASRQGASGELFF.

The V call is TRBV6-6, the J call TRBJ2-7, with 7 nucleotides matching TRBD1. J gave up 7 bases and V 4 bases, and 10 bases lay outside the gene matches. CDR3 size: 14 residues. The germline CDR1 and CDR2 sequences are MNHNY and SVGAGI (reference sequence). The CDR3 bases are TGTGCCAGCAGTTCCTTAGGGGGCGTGGGGGAGCAGTACTTC. Translating gives CASSSLGGVGEQYF.

The rearrangement joins TRBV5-1 to TRBJ2-7; the D gene is possibly TRBD1 (6 bases). Germline CDR1 SGHRS, CDR2 YFSETQ. The CDR3 has 15 residues. V was cut by 2 bases and J by 1 base, with 13 bases left in between. CDR3 loop: CASSLDMDSSYEQYF. The CDR3 region has the DNA TGCGCCAGCAGCTTAGATATGGACAGTTCCTACGAGCAGTACTTC.

The sample holds one count of this clone. Other DNA sequences in this sample translate to the same CDR3. The genes are TRBV11-2 and TRBJ2-7; a weak D match, TRBD2 (6 bases). V was cut by 3 bases and J by 7 bases, with 10 bases left in between. CDR1 and CDR2 (germline): SGHAT, FQNNGV. The CDR3 runs to 12 residues. CDR3 bases: TGTGCCAGCAGCTTCGGGGGAGGTGAGCAGTACTTC. Amino acid sequence: CASSFGGGEQYF.

The V call is TRBV27, the J call TRBJ2-7, with 9 bases that match TRBD2. The CDR3 sequence is 14 residues long. Trimming cost V 6 bases and J 4 bases; bases outside gene matches: 7. Germline CDR1 and CDR2: MNHEY and SMNVEV (reference sequence). The chain's CDR3 is CASSLAGRYYEQYF. The CDR3 DNA reads TGTGCCAGCAGCCTAGCGGGGAGGTATTACGAGCAGTACTTC.

The V and J genes are TRBV4-2 and TRBJ1-1, with no clear D. The CDR3 loop spans 14 amino acids. The V gene's germline CDR1 is LGHNA and CDR2 YNFKEQ. Trimming left V 3 bases short and J 3 bases short, with 11 bases between. The CDR3 loop reads CASSHNTVDTEAFF. For the CDR3, the DNA is TGTGCCAGCAGCCACAACACAGTCGACACTGAAGCTTTCTTT.

This chain links TRBV5-6 with TRBJ2-3, with D perhaps matching TRBD1 (6 bases). The CDR3 sequence is 14 residues long. V gave up 0 bases and J gave up 4 bases, with 9 bases separating them. Germline values: CDR1 SGHDT, CDR2 YYEEEE. The CDR3: CASSLDPGADTQYF. DNA for the CDR3: TGTGCCAGCAGCTTGGACCCAGGGGCAGATACGCAGTATTTT.

The J gene is TRBJ2-5, the V gene TRBV25-1; tentatively, D is TRBD1 (5 bases). This CDR3 contains 11 residues. Trimming shortened V by 6 bases and J by 3 bases, and 5 bases separated the two germline ends. Germline V gene lookup returns CDR1 MGHDK and CDR2 SYGVNS. The CDR3 region is CASRGEETQYF. CDR3 DNA: TGTGCCAGCAGAGGGGAAGAGACCCAGTACTTC.

This sequence joins TRBV21-1 and TRBJ2-1; the table's D call, TRBD2, was not checked against the DNA. TRBV21-1 counts as a pseudogene. The CDR3 loop spans 16 amino acids. DNA for the CDR3: TGTGCCAGCAGCAAAGCTCGGGTACCCTCCTACAATGAGCAGTTCTTC. The encoded protein is CASSKARVPSYNEQFF.

This clone showed up just a few times. V usage is TRBV7-3 and J usage is TRBJ1-6; D may be TRBD1 (5 bases). Between the trimmed V and J ends, which lost 2 bases and 10 bases, there was a span of 9 bases. This CDR3 comprises 13 residues. Looked up from germline, CDR1 is SGHTA and CDR2 is FQGTGA. In DNA form, the CDR3 reads TGTGCCAGCAGCTTAGAGCGGGGGTCACCCCTCCACTTT. It translates to CASSLERGSPLHF.

The V gene is TRBV6-4, the J gene TRBJ1-2; 9 nucleotides agree with TRBD1. The CDR3 spans 14 residues. In germline, CDR1 is MRHNA, CDR2 SNTAGT. V shed 6 bases and J 3 bases; nucleotides not matched to a gene: 5. The CDR3 DNA is TGTGCCAGCAGCCGGGACAGGGCCGACTATGGCTACACCTTC. This encodes CASSRDRADYGYTF.

The chain couples TRBV5-6 to TRBJ1-1, with D perhaps TRBD1 (6 bases). The germline gives CDR1 SGHDT, CDR2 YYEEEE. Trimming took off 4 bases at V and 3 bases at J, with 22 bases between the two ends. This CDR3 spans 17 amino acids. The CDR3 DNA sequence: TGTGCCAGCAGCCCGGGGGGCTCCTACGAATTTTACACTGAAGCTTTCTTT. It yields the protein CASSPGGSYEFYTEAFF.

This clone was detected a few times. The rearrangement joins TRBV2 to TRBJ2-7; weak D call: TRBD1 (6 bases). Per germline, CDR1 SNHLY and CDR2 FYNNEI. This CDR3 has 13 amino acids. The V gene lost 4 bases and the J gene lost 5 bases, with 12 bases spanning the gap. In nucleotides, the CDR3 is TGTGCCAGCAGTGCTAACAGGGTCAACGAGCAGTACTTC. Encoded protein: CASSANRVNEQYF.

The chain has TRBV30 and TRBJ1-2; 11 positions match TRBD1. Unmatched junction bases numbered 13, after V lost 2 bases and J lost 5 bases. Germline V gene data show CDR1 as GTSNPN and CDR2 as SVGIG (reference sequence). This CDR3 contains 17 residues. As DNA, the CDR3 is TGTGCCTGGAGTTCCGGGACAGGGGGAGCAGGGAGGTATGGCTACACCTTC. Protein sequence: CAWSSGTGGAGRYGYTF.

The gene calls are TRBV30 and TRBJ2-2; TRBD2 aligns across 8 bases. The J segment lost 7 bases and the V segment lost 3 bases, leaving 7 bases of the junction unmatched. Germline V lookup: CDR1 GTSNPN, CDR2 SVGIG (reference sequence). The CDR3 covers 14 residues. The CDR3 DNA follows: TGTGCCTGGAGCGGGGGGGGTGAGGGCGGGGAGCTGTTTTTT. Encoded protein: CAWSGGGEGGELFF.

The rearrangement links TRBV5-1 to TRBJ2-7; 9 bases match TRBD2. This CDR3 comprises 16 residues. Germline assignment: CDR1 SGHRS and CDR2 YFSETQ. The V and J ends lost 4 bases and 2 bases, in that order; junction bases with no gene match: 10. The DNA of the CDR3 is TGCGCCAGCAGCCGGGCGGGGGGGACTTCAACCTACGAGCAGTACTTC. It encodes CASSRAGGTSTYEQYF.